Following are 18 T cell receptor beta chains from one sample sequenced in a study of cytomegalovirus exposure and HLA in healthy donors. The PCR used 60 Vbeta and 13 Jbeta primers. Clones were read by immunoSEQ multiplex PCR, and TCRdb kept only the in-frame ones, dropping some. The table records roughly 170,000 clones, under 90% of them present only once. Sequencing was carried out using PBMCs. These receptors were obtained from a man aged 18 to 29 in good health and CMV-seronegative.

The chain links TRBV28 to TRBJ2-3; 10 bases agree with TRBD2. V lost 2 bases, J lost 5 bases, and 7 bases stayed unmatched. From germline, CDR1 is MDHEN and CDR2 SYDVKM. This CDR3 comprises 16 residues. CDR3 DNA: TGTGCCAGCAGTTTAAGGGCTAGCGGGAGAAGAGATACGCAGTATTTT. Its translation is CASSLRASGRRDTQYF.

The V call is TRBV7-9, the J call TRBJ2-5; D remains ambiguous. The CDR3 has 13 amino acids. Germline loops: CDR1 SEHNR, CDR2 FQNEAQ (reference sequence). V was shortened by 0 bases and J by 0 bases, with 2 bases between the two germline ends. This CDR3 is CASSLANQETQYF. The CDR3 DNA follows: TGTGCCAGCAGCTTAGCCAACCAAGAGACCCAGTACTTC.

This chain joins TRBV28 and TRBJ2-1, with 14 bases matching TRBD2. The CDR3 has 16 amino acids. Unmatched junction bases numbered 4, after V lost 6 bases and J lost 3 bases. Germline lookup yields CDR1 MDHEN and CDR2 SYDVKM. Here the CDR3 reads CASSLGTSGSYNEQFF. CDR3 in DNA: TGTGCCAGCAGCCTCGGGACTAGCGGGAGCTACAATGAGCAGTTCTTC. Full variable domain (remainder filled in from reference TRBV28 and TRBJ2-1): DVKVTQSSRYLVKRTGEKVFLECVQDMDHENMFWYRQDPGLGLRLIYFSYDVKMKEKGDIPEGYSVSREKKERFSLILESASTNQTSMYLCASSLGTSGSYNEQFFGPGTRLTVL.

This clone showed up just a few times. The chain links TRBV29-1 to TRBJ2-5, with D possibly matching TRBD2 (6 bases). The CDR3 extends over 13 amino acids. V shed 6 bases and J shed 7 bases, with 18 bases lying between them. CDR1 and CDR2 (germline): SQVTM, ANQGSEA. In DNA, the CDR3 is TGCAGCGTGAGCCCCGGGACCGGGAGGACCCAGTACTTC. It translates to CSVSPGTGRTQYF.

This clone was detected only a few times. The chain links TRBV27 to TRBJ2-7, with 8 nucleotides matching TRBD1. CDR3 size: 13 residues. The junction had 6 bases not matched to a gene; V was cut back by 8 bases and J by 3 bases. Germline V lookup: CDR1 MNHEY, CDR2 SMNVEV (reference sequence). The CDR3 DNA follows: TGTGCCAGCGCCGACAGGGGTATCTACGAGCAGTACTTC. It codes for CASADRGIYEQYF.

CDR3 nucleotide sequence: TGTGCCAGCAGTTCTCGCGGGGGTAAAGAGACCCAGTACTTC. Protein: CASSSRGGKETQYF. V is TRBV28 and J is TRBJ2-5, with 7 bases that match TRBD2. V gave up 4 bases and J gave up 3 bases; unmatched junction bases: 5. In germline, CDR1 is MDHEN, CDR2 SYDVKM. The CDR3 spans 14 residues.

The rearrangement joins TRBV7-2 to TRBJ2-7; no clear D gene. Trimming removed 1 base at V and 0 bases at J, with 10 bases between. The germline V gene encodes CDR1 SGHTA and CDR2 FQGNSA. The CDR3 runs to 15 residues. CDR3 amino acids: CASSLVAASSYEQYF. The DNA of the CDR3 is TGTGCCAGCAGCTTAGTGGCGGCGAGCTCCTACGAGCAGTACTTC.

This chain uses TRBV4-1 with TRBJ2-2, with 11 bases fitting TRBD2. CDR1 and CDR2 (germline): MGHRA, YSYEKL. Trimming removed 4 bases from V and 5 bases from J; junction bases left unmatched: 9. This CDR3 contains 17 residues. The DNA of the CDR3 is TGCGCCAGCAGCCGGAGGGTAGCGGGGGGGCGTACCGGGGAGCTGTTTTTT. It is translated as CASSRRVAGGRTGELFF.

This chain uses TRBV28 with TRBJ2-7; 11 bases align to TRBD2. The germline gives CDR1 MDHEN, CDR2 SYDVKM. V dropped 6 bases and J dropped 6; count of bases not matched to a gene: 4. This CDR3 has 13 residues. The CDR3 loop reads CASRNSGRGEQYF. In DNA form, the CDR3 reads TGTGCCAGCAGGAATAGCGGGAGGGGCGAGCAGTACTTC.

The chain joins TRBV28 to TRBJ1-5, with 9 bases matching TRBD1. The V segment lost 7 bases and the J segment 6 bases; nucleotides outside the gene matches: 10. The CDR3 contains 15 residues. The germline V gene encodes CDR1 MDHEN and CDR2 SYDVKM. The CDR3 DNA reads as TGTGCCAGCAACCTCAGCGACAGGGGGGGTCAGCCCCAGCATTTT. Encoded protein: CASNLSDRGGQPQHF.

CDR3 protein: CASSYRRDFTYEQYF. For the CDR3, the DNA is TGTGCCAGCAGTTACCGCCGGGACTTCACCTACGAGCAGTACTTC. The chain carries TRBV6-6 and TRBJ2-7; TRBD2 is a possible D gene (6 bases). Trimming took off 2 bases at V and 2 bases at J, with 13 bases between the two ends. The CDR3 length is 15 residues. The germline V gene has CDR1 MNHNY and CDR2 SVGAGI (reference sequence).

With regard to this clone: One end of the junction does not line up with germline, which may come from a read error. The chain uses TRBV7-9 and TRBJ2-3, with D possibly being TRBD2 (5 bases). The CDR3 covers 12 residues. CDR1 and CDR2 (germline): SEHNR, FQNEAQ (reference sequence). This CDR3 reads CASNLGGDTQYF. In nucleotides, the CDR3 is TGTGCCAGCAACTTAGGAGGTGATACGCAGTATTTT.

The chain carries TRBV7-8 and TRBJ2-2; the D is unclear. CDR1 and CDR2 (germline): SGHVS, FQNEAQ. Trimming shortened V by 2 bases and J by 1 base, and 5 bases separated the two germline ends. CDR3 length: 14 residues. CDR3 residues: CASSLNRNTGELFF. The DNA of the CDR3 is TGTGCCAGCAGCTTAAACAGGAACACCGGGGAGCTGTTTTTT.

CDR3 bases: TGTGCCAGTAGTAGGGGACAGGGGGTCTACGAGCAGTACTTC. It is translated as CASSRGQGVYEQYF. The rearrangement links TRBV19 to TRBJ2-7, with 11 bases aligning to TRBD1. The CDR3 sequence is 14 residues long. Trimming removed 4 bases from V and 3 bases from J; junction bases left unmatched: 2. Looked up from germline, CDR1 is LNHDA and CDR2 is SQIVND (reference sequence).

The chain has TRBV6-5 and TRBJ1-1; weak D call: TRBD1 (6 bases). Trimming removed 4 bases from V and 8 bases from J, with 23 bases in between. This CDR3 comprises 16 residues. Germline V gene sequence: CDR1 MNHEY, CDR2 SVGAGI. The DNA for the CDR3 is TGTGCCAGCAGTTCCTCCGGGACAAGGGGTAAGGTAGAAGCTTTCTTT. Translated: CASSSSGTRGKVEAFF.

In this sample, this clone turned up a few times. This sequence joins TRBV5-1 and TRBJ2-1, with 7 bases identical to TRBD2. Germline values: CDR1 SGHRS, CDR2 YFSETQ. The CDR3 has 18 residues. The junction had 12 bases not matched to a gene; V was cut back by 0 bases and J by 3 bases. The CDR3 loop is CASSLVGGNRRLYNEQFF. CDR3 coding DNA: TGCGCCAGCAGCTTGGTGGGGGGGAACAGACGGCTCTACAATGAGCAGTTCTTC. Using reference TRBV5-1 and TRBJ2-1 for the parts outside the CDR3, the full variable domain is KAGVTQTPRYLIKTRGQQVTLSCSPISGHRSVSWYQQTPGQGLQFLFEYFSETQRNKGNFPGRFSGRQFSNSRSEMNVSTLELGDSALYLCASSLVGGNRRLYNEQFFGPGTRLTVL.

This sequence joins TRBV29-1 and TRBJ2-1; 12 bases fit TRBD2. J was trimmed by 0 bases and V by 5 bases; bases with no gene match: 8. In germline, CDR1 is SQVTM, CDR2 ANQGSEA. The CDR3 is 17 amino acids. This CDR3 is CSVPGLAGYSSYNEQFF. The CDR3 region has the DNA TGCAGCGTTCCGGGACTAGCGGGTTATAGCTCCTACAATGAGCAGTTCTTC.

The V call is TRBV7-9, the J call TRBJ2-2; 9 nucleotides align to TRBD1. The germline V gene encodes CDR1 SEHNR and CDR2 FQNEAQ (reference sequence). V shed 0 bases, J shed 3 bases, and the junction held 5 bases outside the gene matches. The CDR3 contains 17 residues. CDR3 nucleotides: TGTGCCAGCAGCTTAGCGGGGACAGGGTTCGACACCGGGGAGCTGTTTTTT. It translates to CASSLAGTGFDTGELFF.